The rows below give T cell receptor beta chains drawn from one sample of a study of shared clonotypes between healthy human individuals. TCRdb keeps only in-frame clones here, not all; method: immunoSEQ multiplex PCR. The repertoire includes around 620,000 clones, roughly 96% of them detected once, and 0.11% sits in the top ten. Material: naive CD8+ T cells sorted from blood. These receptor sequences come from a woman aged 30 to 39 in good health. Both conserved end residues are part of each CDR3. The order of the fields is V gene, J gene, D gene, clone size, CDR3 length, CDR3 protein, CDR3 DNA. The D gene is left open where the match is weak. Expanded clones get a size class; other rows say once, few or many, or leave the size out.

V gene: TRBV2; J gene: TRBJ2-7; D gene: NA; clone size: NA; CDR3 length: 13; CDR3 protein: CAMRGEGSHEQYF; CDR3 DNA: TGTGCCATGAGGGGAGAAGGTAGCCACGAGCAGTACTTC
V gene: TRBV18; J gene: TRBJ1-3; D gene: NA; clone size: NA; CDR3 length: 18; CDR3 protein: CASSPELLRDRTGNTIYF; CDR3 DNA: TGTGCCAGCTCACCAGAACTCCTCCGGGACCGGACGGGAAACACCATATATTTT
V gene: TRBV28; J gene: TRBJ2-6; D gene: NA; clone size: NA; CDR3 length: 15; CDR3 protein: CASSLEGFGANVLTF; CDR3 DNA: TGTGCCAGCAGTTTGGAGGGGTTTGGGGCCAACGTCCTGACTTTC
V gene: TRBV14; J gene: TRBJ2-7; D gene: TRBD1; clone size: NA; CDR3 length: 14; CDR3 protein: CASSLRTGGYEQYF; CDR3 DNA: TGTGCCAGCAGCCTCAGGACAGGGGGTTACGAGCAGTACTTC
V gene: TRBV7-8; J gene: TRBJ2-1; D gene: NA; clone size: NA; CDR3 length: 14; CDR3 protein: CASSFWVSYNEQFF; CDR3 DNA: TGTGCCAGCAGCTTCTGGGTCTCCTACAATGAGCAGTTCTTC
V gene: TRBV5-1; J gene: TRBJ2-7; D gene: NA; clone size: NA; CDR3 length: 14; CDR3 protein: CASSRTTSSYEQYF; CDR3 DNA: TGCGCCAGCAGCAGGACCACTAGCAGCTACGAGCAGTACTTC
V gene: TRBV7-2; J gene: TRBJ2-7; D gene: NA; clone size: NA; CDR3 length: 14; CDR3 protein: CASSLGLASYEQYF; CDR3 DNA: TGTGCCAGCAGCTTAGGGTTAGCCTCCTACGAGCAGTACTTC
V gene: TRBV6-5; J gene: TRBJ2-1; D gene: TRBD2; clone size: NA; CDR3 length: 14; CDR3 protein: CASSVAGAANEQFF; CDR3 DNA: TGTGCCAGCAGTGTAGCGGGAGCTGCCAATGAGCAGTTCTTC
V gene: TRBV28; J gene: TRBJ2-3; D gene: TRBD2; clone size: NA; CDR3 length: 15; CDR3 protein: CASSADKRDPDTQYF; CDR3 DNA: TGTGCCAGCAGCGCGGACAAGCGGGATCCAGATACGCAGTATTTT
V gene: TRBV19; J gene: TRBJ1-2; D gene: TRBD1; clone size: NA; CDR3 length: 14; CDR3 protein: CAIPPGGTGLCYTF; CDR3 DNA: TGTGCCATCCCCCCTGGAGGGACAGGGTTGTGCTACACCTTC
V gene: TRBV13; J gene: TRBJ2-7; D gene: NA; clone size: NA; CDR3 length: 14; CDR3 protein: CASSLGGSVYEQYF; CDR3 DNA: TGTGCCAGCAGCTTAGGAGGCTCGGTATACGAGCAGTACTTC
V gene: TRBV27; J gene: TRBJ2-2; D gene: TRBD1; clone size: NA; CDR3 length: 15; CDR3 protein: CASSFGTGNTGELFF; CDR3 DNA: TGTGCCAGCAGTTTCGGGACAGGGAACACCGGGGAGCTGTTTTTT
V gene: TRBV5-1; J gene: TRBJ2-7; D gene: NA; clone size: NA; CDR3 length: 14; CDR3 protein: CASSPQTGGYEQYF; CDR3 DNA: TGCGCCAGCAGCCCCCAGACAGGAGGCTACGAGCAGTACTTC
V gene: TRBV11-2; J gene: TRBJ2-7; D gene: NA; clone size: NA; CDR3 length: 15; CDR3 protein: CASSLSSGPSYEQYF; CDR3 DNA: TGTGCCAGCAGCTTATCTTCAGGTCCATCCTACGAGCAGTACTTC
V gene: TRBV5-5; J gene: TRBJ2-7; D gene: NA; clone size: NA; CDR3 length: 13; CDR3 protein: CASSTGSSYEQYF; CDR3 DNA: TGTGCCAGCAGCACAGGATCCTCCTACGAGCAGTACTTC
V gene: TRBV5-1; J gene: TRBJ2-7; D gene: TRBD2; clone size: NA; CDR3 length: 16; CDR3 protein: CASRTTGLAYPYEQYF; CDR3 DNA: TGCGCCAGCAGGACAACGGGACTAGCGTACCCGTACGAGCAGTACTTC
V gene: TRBV9; J gene: TRBJ2-7; D gene: NA; clone size: NA; CDR3 length: 15; CDR3 protein: CASRAGGGPPYEQYF; CDR3 DNA: TGTGCCAGCAGGGCTGGGGGAGGTCCCCCCTACGAGCAGTACTTC
V gene: TRBV21-1; J gene: TRBJ1-5; D gene: NA; clone size: NA; CDR3 length: 13; CDR3 protein: CASSKDCNQPQHF; CDR3 DNA: TGTGCCAGCAGCAAAGACTGCAATCAGCCCCAGCATTTT
V gene: TRBV18; J gene: TRBJ1-4; D gene: TRBD1; clone size: NA; CDR3 length: 17; CDR3 protein: CASSPIGQGETNEKLFF; CDR3 DNA: TGTGCCAGCTCACCAATCGGACAGGGGGAAACTAATGAAAAACTGTTTTTT
V gene: TRBV13; J gene: TRBJ2-7; D gene: NA; clone size: NA; CDR3 length: 14; CDR3 protein: CASSLGMGGYEQYF; CDR3 DNA: TGTGCCAGCAGCTTAGGGATGGGAGGCTACGAGCAGTACTTC
V gene: TRBV7-3; J gene: TRBJ2-1; D gene: NA; clone size: NA; CDR3 length: 17; CDR3 protein: CASSSPLDYPPPVEQFF; CDR3 DNA: TGTGCCAGCAGCTCGCCACTTGATTACCCCCCTCCCGTTGAGCAGTTCTTC
V gene: TRBV6-5; J gene: TRBJ2-3; D gene: TRBD2; clone size: once; CDR3 length: 15; CDR3 protein: CASMLAGGFTDTQYF; CDR3 DNA: TGTGCCAGCATGCTAGCGGGAGGGTTCACAGATACGCAGTATTTT
V gene: TRBV28; J gene: TRBJ1-1; D gene: TRBD1; clone size: NA; CDR3 length: 15; CDR3 protein: CASSLLAGGWTEAFF; CDR3 DNA: TGTGCCAGCAGTTTATTGGCAGGGGGTTGGACTGAAGCTTTCTTT
V gene: TRBV7-9; J gene: TRBJ1-1; D gene: NA; clone size: NA; CDR3 length: 13; CDR3 protein: CASSPGGNTEAFF; CDR3 DNA: TGTGCCAGCAGCCCAGGCGGGAACACTGAAGCTTTCTTT
V gene: TRBV19; J gene: TRBJ1-3; D gene: NA; clone size: NA; CDR3 length: 14; CDR3 protein: CATADRNSGNTIYF; CDR3 DNA: TGTGCCACCGCGGACAGAAACTCTGGAAACACCATATATTTT
V gene: TRBV2; J gene: TRBJ1-1; D gene: TRBD1; clone size: NA; CDR3 length: 12; CDR3 protein: CASSQGQGEAFF; CDR3 DNA: TGTGCCAGCAGTCAAGGACAGGGTGAAGCTTTCTTT
V gene: TRBV30; J gene: TRBJ2-7; D gene: TRBD2; clone size: NA; CDR3 length: 15; CDR3 protein: CAWNAGGRAVYEQYF; CDR3 DNA: TGTGCCTGGAACGCCGGCGGGAGGGCCGTTTACGAGCAGTACTTC
V gene: TRBV7-5; J gene: TRBJ2-5; D gene: NA; clone size: NA; CDR3 length: 18; CDR3 protein: CVRSLNGGRAGFRETQYF; CDR3 DNA: TGTGTCAGAAGTTTAAACGGCGGGAGGGCCGGGTTTCGAGAGACCCAGTACTTC
V gene: TRBV27; J gene: TRBJ2-7; D gene: TRBD2; clone size: NA; CDR3 length: 14; CDR3 protein: CASSVIGRAYEQYF; CDR3 DNA: TGTGCCAGCAGTGTGATCGGGAGGGCCTACGAGCAGTACTTC
V gene: TRBV6-5; J gene: TRBJ2-2; D gene: TRBD2; clone size: once; CDR3 length: 16; CDR3 protein: CASSYSAGESTGELFF; CDR3 DNA: TGTGCCAGCAGTTACTCGGCGGGAGAGTCCACCGGGGAGCTGTTTTTT
V gene: TRBV30; J gene: TRBJ2-1; D gene: TRBD2; clone size: NA; CDR3 length: 14; CDR3 protein: CAWSSGVRGNEQFF; CDR3 DNA: TGTGCCTGGAGTAGCGGGGTACGGGGGAATGAGCAGTTCTTC
V gene: TRBV11-2; J gene: TRBJ2-1; D gene: NA; clone size: NA; CDR3 length: 15; CDR3 protein: CASSEWGGSYNEQFF; CDR3 DNA: TGTGCCAGCAGCGAATGGGGCGGTTCGTACAATGAGCAGTTCTTC
V gene: TRBV7-9; J gene: TRBJ2-1; D gene: TRBD1; clone size: NA; CDR3 length: 16; CDR3 protein: CASSLDRDRLYNEQFF; CDR3 DNA: TGTGCCAGCAGCTTAGACCGGGACAGGCTCTACAATGAGCAGTTCTTC
V gene: TRBV7-2; J gene: TRBJ1-2; D gene: NA; clone size: NA; CDR3 length: 11; CDR3 protein: CASTHPYGYTF; CDR3 DNA: TGTGCCAGCACCCACCCCTATGGCTACACCTTC
V gene: TRBV5-6; J gene: TRBJ2-7; D gene: TRBD1; clone size: NA; CDR3 length: 13; CDR3 protein: CASRGTGRYEQYF; CDR3 DNA: TGTGCCAGCAGAGGGACAGGGAGGTACGAGCAGTACTTC
V gene: TRBV19; J gene: TRBJ1-3; D gene: TRBD1; clone size: NA; CDR3 length: 15; CDR3 protein: CASSILGTEGNTIYF; CDR3 DNA: TGTGCCAGTAGTATTCTCGGGACAGAAGGAAACACCATATATTTT
V gene: TRBV4-1; J gene: TRBJ1-6; D gene: NA; clone size: NA; CDR3 length: 13; CDR3 protein: CASSPGVGSPLHF; CDR3 DNA: TGCGCCAGCAGCCCCGGTGTCGGTTCACCCCTCCACTTT
V gene: TRBV28; J gene: TRBJ2-3; D gene: TRBD2; clone size: NA; CDR3 length: 20; CDR3 protein: CASTHGTATGLAGVTDTQYF; CDR3 DNA: TGTGCCAGCACCCATGGGACAGCGACGGGACTAGCGGGAGTCACAGATACGCAGTATTTT
V gene: TRBV9; J gene: TRBJ2-7; D gene: TRBD2; clone size: NA; CDR3 length: 15; CDR3 protein: CASSVGTSGRYEQYF; CDR3 DNA: TGTGCCAGCAGCGTAGGTACTAGCGGGAGGTACGAGCAGTACTTC
V gene: TRBV27; J gene: TRBJ1-5; D gene: TRBD1; clone size: once; CDR3 length: 18; CDR3 protein: CASSLFPGQGQGNQPQHF; CDR3 DNA: TGTGCCAGCAGTTTATTCCCGGGACAGGGTCAGGGCAATCAGCCCCAGCATTTT
V gene: TRBV2; J gene: TRBJ2-1; D gene: TRBD2; clone size: NA; CDR3 length: 15; CDR3 protein: CASSDWLADSNEQFF; CDR3 DNA: TGTGCCAGCAGTGATTGGCTAGCGGACTCCAATGAGCAGTTCTTC
V gene: TRBV6-5; J gene: TRBJ1-1; D gene: NA; clone size: NA; CDR3 length: 13; CDR3 protein: CASQISTGFEAFF; CDR3 DNA: TGTGCCAGCCAAATATCTACAGGGTTCGAAGCTTTCTTT
V gene: TRBV27; J gene: TRBJ2-7; D gene: TRBD2; clone size: NA; CDR3 length: 16; CDR3 protein: CASSLFPWRGDYEQYF; CDR3 DNA: TGTGCCAGCAGTTTATTCCCCTGGCGGGGGGACTACGAGCAGTACTTC
V gene: TRBV27; J gene: TRBJ2-2; D gene: NA; clone size: NA; CDR3 length: 13; CDR3 protein: CASSPGPSGELFF; CDR3 DNA: TGTGCCAGCAGCCCTGGCCCGTCTGGGGAGCTGTTTTTT
V gene: TRBV11-2; J gene: TRBJ2-7; D gene: NA; clone size: NA; CDR3 length: 16; CDR3 protein: CASSLRSLGGFYEQYF; CDR3 DNA: TGTGCCAGCAGCTTAAGGTCACTGGGCGGGTTTTACGAGCAGTACTTC
V gene: TRBV29-1; J gene: TRBJ2-7; D gene: NA; clone size: NA; CDR3 length: 11; CDR3 protein: CSVEKGYEQYF; CDR3 DNA: TGCAGCGTTGAAAAGGGATACGAGCAGTACTTC
V gene: TRBV30; J gene: TRBJ1-1; D gene: TRBD1; clone size: once; CDR3 length: 14; CDR3 protein: CAWTSGQGAHSAFF; CDR3 DNA: TGTGCCTGGACCTCAGGGCAGGGGGCCCATTCGGCTTTCTTT
V gene: TRBV7-9; J gene: TRBJ1-1; D gene: NA; clone size: NA; CDR3 length: 15; CDR3 protein: CASSFAGTHITEAFF; CDR3 DNA: TGTGCCAGCAGCTTCGCCGGGACCCACATCACTGAAGCTTTCTTT
V gene: TRBV29-1; J gene: TRBJ1-6; D gene: NA; clone size: once; CDR3 length: 10; CDR3 protein: CSVVFRRVHF; CDR3 DNA: TGCAGCGTTGTTTTTAGGAGGGTCCACTTT
V gene: TRBV19; J gene: TRBJ1-1; D gene: NA; clone size: NA; CDR3 length: 16; CDR3 protein: CASSIEGTGFDTEAFF; CDR3 DNA: TGTGCCAGTAGTATAGAGGGCACAGGGTTTGACACTGAAGCTTTCTTT
V gene: TRBV5-6; J gene: TRBJ1-1; D gene: NA; clone size: once; CDR3 length: 14; CDR3 protein: CASTASDYRTEAFF; CDR3 DNA: TGTGCCAGCACCGCGTCGGATTATAGGACTGAAGCTTTCTTT
V gene: TRBV7-9; J gene: TRBJ1-5; D gene: NA; clone size: NA; CDR3 length: 13; CDR3 protein: CASSPPSGEPQHF; CDR3 DNA: TGTGCCAGCAGCCCACCCTCGGGCGAGCCCCAGCATTTT
V gene: TRBV28; J gene: TRBJ2-7; D gene: TRBD2; clone size: NA; CDR3 length: 16; CDR3 protein: CASSLDPGLARYEQYF; CDR3 DNA: TGTGCCAGCAGTTTAGACCCGGGACTAGCCCGCTACGAGCAGTACTTC
V gene: TRBV14; J gene: TRBJ1-2; D gene: NA; clone size: NA; CDR3 length: 15; CDR3 protein: CASSLGIQANYGYTF; CDR3 DNA: TGTGCCAGCAGCCTGGGGATTCAGGCTAACTATGGCTACACCTTC